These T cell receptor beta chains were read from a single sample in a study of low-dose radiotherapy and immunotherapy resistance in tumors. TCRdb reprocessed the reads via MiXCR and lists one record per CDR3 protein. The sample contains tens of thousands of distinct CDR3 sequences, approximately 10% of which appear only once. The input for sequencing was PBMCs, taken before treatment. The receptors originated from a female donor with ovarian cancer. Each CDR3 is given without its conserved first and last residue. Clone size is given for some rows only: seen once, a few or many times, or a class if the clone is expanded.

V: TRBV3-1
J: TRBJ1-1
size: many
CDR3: ASSPWGGQTEAF

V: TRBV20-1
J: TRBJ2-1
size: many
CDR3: SARDPKTGTVFDEQF

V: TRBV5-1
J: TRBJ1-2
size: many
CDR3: ASSLVQPNYGYT

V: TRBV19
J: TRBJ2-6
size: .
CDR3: ASSTLRRSGAGANVLT

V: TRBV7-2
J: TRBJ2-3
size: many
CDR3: ASSLAAGTSLTDTQY

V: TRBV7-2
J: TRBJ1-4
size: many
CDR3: ASSFHRGLGEKLF

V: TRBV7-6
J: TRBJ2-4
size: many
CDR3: ASSPPRGEAKNIQY

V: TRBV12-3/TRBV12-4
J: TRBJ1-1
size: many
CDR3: ASQWDNLNTEAF

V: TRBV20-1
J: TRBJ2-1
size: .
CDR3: SARDRGSLYNEQF

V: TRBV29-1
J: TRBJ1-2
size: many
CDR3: SVELATLPYGYT

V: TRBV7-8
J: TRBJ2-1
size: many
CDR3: ASSLVNEQF

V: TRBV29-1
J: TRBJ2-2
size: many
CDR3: SVEVGTGATGELF

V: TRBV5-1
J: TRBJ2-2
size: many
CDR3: ASSLDLAGVTGELF

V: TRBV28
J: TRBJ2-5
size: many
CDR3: ASSFWTAQETQY

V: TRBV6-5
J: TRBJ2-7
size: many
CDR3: ASSYRDSYEQY

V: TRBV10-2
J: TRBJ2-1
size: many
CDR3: ASRTGTSIDEQF

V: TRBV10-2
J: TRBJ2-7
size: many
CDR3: ASSESGQGGGEQY